This T cell receptor (beta chain) was found in a study of blood T cell repertoires in COVID-19. Study information: COVID-19 samples, acute and convalescent, were from the United States, Italy and Spain. Nucleic acid was either cDNA or gDNA, and it came from T cells, B-cell-depleted T cells, or PBMCs.

Germline lookup yields CDR1 SNHLY and CDR2 FYNNEI. After removal of 9 bases from V and 1 base from J, the junction contained 9 bases not matched to a gene. The CDR3 has 15 amino acids. Original analysis: By means of reference gene primer amplification, nucleated cell counts were estimated. Assay used: immunoSEQ multiplex PCR; TCRdb lists only in-frame clones, some missing. V, J and clone size derive from that table, while D and trimming were established from the DNA sequence. The sample contains around 130,000 clones, 80% to 85% of which appear only once. The receptor was derived from a man in his sixties with acute or convalescent COVID-19. Sequencing input: peripheral blood. The V gene is TRBV2, the J gene TRBJ2-4; TRBD1 matches at 7 bases. CDR3 sequence: CASNYETGAKNIQYF. The CDR3 DNA sequence: TGTGCCAGTAACTATGAGACAGGGGCCAAAAACATTCAGTACTTC.